Sequencing of this TCR beta chain was carried out in a study of blood T cell repertoires in COVID-19. Background on the study: From T cells, B-cell-depleted T cells, or PBMCs came the material, which was cDNA or gDNA.

The table came from immunoSEQ multiplex PCR; TCRdb's copy has only in-frame clones and leaves some out. In the table there are approximately 200,000 clones, around nine tenths of which are singletons. Trimming took 5 bases from V and 8 from J, leaving 13 bases between them. Germline V gene data show CDR1 as SNHLY and CDR2 as FYNNEI. The CDR3 consists of 14 residues. The sequenced sample was peripheral blood. This chain uses TRBV2 with TRBJ1-6, with D uncertain. The sequence was obtained from a man between 65 and 80 years old with active or convalescent COVID-19. Written as DNA, the CDR3 is TGTGCCAGCAGTTCGCGGGAGGGTGATTCACCCCTCCACTTT. Translating it yields CASSSREGDSPLHF.